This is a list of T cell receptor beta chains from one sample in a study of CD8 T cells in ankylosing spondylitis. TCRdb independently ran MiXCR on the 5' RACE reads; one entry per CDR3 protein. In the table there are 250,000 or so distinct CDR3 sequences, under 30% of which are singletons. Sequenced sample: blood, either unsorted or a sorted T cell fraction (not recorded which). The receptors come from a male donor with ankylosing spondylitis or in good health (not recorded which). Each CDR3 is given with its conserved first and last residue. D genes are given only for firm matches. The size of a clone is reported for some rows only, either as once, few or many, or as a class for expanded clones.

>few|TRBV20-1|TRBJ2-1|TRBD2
TGCAGTGCTAGAGCCCCCCCAACTAGCGGGGGGACCTACAATGAGCAGTTCTTC
CSARAPPTSGGTYNEQFF
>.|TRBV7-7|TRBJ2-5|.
TGTGCTAGCAGCCCCCTGACAGTGAGCGTGGGGGAGACCCAGTACTTC
CASSPLTVSVGETQYF
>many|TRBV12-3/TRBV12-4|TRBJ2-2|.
TGTGCCAGCAGCCCCACTTCCCCCGGGGAGCTGTTTTTT
CASSPTSPGELFF
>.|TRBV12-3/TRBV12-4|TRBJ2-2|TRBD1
TGTGCCAGCAGTGAAAACAGGGGGCGAACCGGGGAGCTGTTTTTT
CASSENRGRTGELFF
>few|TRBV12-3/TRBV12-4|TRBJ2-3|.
TGTGCCAGCAGTCCGACGGGTGCGCAGTATTTT
CASSPTGAQYF
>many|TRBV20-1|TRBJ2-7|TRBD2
TGCAGTGCCCCGGTGCGGGGGGCCGTGGGTGAGCAGTACTTC
CSAPVRGAVGEQYF
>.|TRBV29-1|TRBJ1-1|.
TGCAGCGGCCCCGGGAAAGCTTTCTTT
CSGPGKAFF
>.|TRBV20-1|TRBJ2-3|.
TGCAGCGGGGGCCACCTCAGCACAGATACGCAGTATTTT
CSGGHLSTDTQYF
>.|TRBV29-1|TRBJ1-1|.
TGCAGCGTTTCCCGTAAGATGAACACTGAAGCTTTCTTT
CSVSRKMNTEAFF
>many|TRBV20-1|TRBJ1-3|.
TGCAGTGCTAGAGATCTTTTAGGGCAGGGAATATCTGGAAACACCATATATTTT
CSARDLLGQGISGNTIYF
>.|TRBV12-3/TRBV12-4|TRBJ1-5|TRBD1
TGTGCCAGCAGTTTTACAGGGGGCGGTCAGCCCCAGCATTTT
CASSFTGGGQPQHF
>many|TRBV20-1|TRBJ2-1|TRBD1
TGCAGTGCTAGAGATCGGGGGACAGGTTACCTTAATGAGCAGTTCTTC
CSARDRGTGYLNEQFF
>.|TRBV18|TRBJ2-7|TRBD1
TGTGCCAGCTCACCACTCCTCGGGACAGGGTATTCCGAGCAGTACTTC
CASSPLLGTGYSEQYF
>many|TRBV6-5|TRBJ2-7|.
TGTGCCAGCAGTTACTCTGTTCCCGGGACAAACTACGAGCAGTACTTC
CASSYSVPGTNYEQYF
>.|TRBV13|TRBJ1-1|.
TGTGCCAGCGAGGTCGAGGATGAAGCTTTCTTT
CASEVEDEAFF
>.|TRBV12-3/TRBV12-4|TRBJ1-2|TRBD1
TGTGCCAGCAGGGACACCCGGGACAGAGGCGGCTACACCTTC
CASRDTRDRGGYTF
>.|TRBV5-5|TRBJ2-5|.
TGTGCCAGCAGCGTACGGACCCAAGAGACCCAGTACTTC
CASSVRTQETQYF
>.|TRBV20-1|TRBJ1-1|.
TGCAGTGCTAGTAGCGTACCCACTGAAGCTTTCTTT
CSASSVPTEAFF
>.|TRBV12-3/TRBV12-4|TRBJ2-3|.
TGTGCCAGCAGTTTAGCCAGGATAGATACGCAGTATTTT
CASSLARIDTQYF
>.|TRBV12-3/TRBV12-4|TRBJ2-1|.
TGTGCCAGCAGTACCCGACTAGGCCAGCAGTTCTTC
CASSTRLGQQFF
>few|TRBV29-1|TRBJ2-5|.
TGCAGCGTTGGGGACTCTGAGGAGACCCAGTACTTC
CSVGDSEETQYF
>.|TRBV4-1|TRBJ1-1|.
TGCGCCAGCAGCCAAGATTCGGCAGGGGCCCTGAACACTGAAGCTTTCTTT
CASSQDSAGALNTEAFF
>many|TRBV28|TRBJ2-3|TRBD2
TGTGCCAGCAGTGATCCAGGGACTACCGATACGCAGTATTTT
CASSDPGTTDTQYF
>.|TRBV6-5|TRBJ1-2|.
TGTGCCAGCAGTTACTCGAACATCGGAGGCTACACCTTC
CASSYSNIGGYTF
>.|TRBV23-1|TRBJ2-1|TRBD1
TGCGCCAGCAGTCACCAGCGGGACAGGGGCAACAATGAGCAGTTCTTC
CASSHQRDRGNNEQFF
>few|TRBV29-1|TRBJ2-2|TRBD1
TGCAGCGTTAGGGACAGGGGTTCCGCGAACACCGGGGAGCTGTTTTTT
CSVRDRGSANTGELFF
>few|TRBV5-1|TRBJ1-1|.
TGCGCCAGCAGCCCAGGGGCCTTGAACACTGAAGCTTTCTTT
CASSPGALNTEAFF
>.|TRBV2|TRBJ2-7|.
TGTGCCAGCAGTGAGGACATCGCCTACGAGCAGTACTTC
CASSEDIAYEQYF
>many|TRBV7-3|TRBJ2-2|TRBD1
TGTGCCAGCAAACAGGGGCCCACCGGGGAGCTGTTTTTT
CASKQGPTGELFF
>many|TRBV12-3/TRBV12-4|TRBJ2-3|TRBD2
TGTGCCAGCAGTTTAAGGAGCGGGGGTCGGGGCACAGATACGCAGTATTTT
CASSLRSGGRGTDTQYF
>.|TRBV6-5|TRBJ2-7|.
TGTGCCAGCAGTTACTCGAGGGGCAGCGGCGAACAGTACTTC
CASSYSRGSGEQYF
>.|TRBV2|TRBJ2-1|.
TGTGCCAGCAGTGGGGACCTCAGCTCCTACAATGAGCAGTTCTTC
CASSGDLSSYNEQFF
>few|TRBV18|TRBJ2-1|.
TGTGCCAGCTCAGCTTTGGGGGCTGGAGAGCAGTTCTTC
CASSALGAGEQFF
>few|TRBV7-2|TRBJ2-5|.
TGTGCCAGCAGCACCGGGACACCCTCGCAGGGCCAAGAGACCCAGTACTTC
CASSTGTPSQGQETQYF
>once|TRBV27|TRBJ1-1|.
TGTGCCAGCAGTTTTATCGCAGGGAGCACTGAAGCTTTCTTT
CASSFIAGSTEAFF
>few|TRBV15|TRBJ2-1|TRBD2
TGTGCCACCAGCAGAGGAATTGGGACTAGCGGAAACAATGAGCAGTTCTTC
CATSRGIGTSGNNEQFF
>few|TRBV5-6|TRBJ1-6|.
TGTGCCAGCAGCTTGGAGGAATCAGCCTCACCCCTCCACTTT
CASSLEESASPLHF
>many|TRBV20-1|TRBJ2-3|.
TGCAGTGCAACCGGGACTCCGGGGACAAATACGCAGTATTTT
CSATGTPGTNTQYF
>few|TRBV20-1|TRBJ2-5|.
TGCAGTGCGAATTCTGGGGGCCACGAGACCCAGTACTTC
CSANSGGHETQYF
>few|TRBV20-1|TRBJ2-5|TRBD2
TGCAGTGCTCGACTAGCGGGGGGCCCGGTCAGAGAGACCCAGTACTTC
CSARLAGGPVRETQYF
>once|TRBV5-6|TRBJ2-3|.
TGTGCCATCGGCCCCGGGGACCTACACACAGATACGCAGTATTTT
CAIGPGDLHTDTQYF
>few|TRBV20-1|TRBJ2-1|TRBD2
TGCAGTGCTAGGGTGGGACTAGCGGGGGGTAGCTCCTACAATGAGCAGTTCTTC
CSARVGLAGGSSYNEQFF
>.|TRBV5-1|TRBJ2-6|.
TGCGCCAGCATGCTTCCTGGGGCCAACGTCCTGACTTTC
CASMLPGANVLTF
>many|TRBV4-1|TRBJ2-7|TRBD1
TGCGCCAGCAGCCCCGGACAGGGGGCGATTTACGAGCAGTACTTC
CASSPGQGAIYEQYF
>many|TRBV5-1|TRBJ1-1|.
TGCGCCAGCAGCTTGGCCCGGTCGGACACTGAAGCTTTCTTT
CASSLARSDTEAFF
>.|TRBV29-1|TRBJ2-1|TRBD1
TGCAGCGTTTTCCGGGACAGGGGAGGTCTCTTC
CSVFRDRGGLF
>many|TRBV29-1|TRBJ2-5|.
TGCAGCGTTGAATTATCAGAAGAGACCCAGTACTTC
CSVELSEETQYF
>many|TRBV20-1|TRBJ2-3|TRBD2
TGCAGTGCTAGTCCCCTAGCGGCCACAGATACGCAGTATTTT
CSASPLAATDTQYF
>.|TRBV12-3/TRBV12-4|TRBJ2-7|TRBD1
TGTGCCAGCGCCGGGACAGGGGACGAGCAGTACTTC
CASAGTGDEQYF
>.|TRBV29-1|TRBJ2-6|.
TGCAGCGCCAGAGAGGACAGTGGGGCCAACGTCCTGACTTTC
CSAREDSGANVLTF
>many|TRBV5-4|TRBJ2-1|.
TGTGCCAGCAGCTTGGAGGGGGGGTGGTACAATGAGCAGTTCTTC
CASSLEGGWYNEQFF
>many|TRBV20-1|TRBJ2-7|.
TGCAGTGCTAGAGCGGGAAGCTCCTACGAGCAGTACTTC
CSARAGSSYEQYF